These 22 T cell receptor beta chains came from one sample sequenced in a study of blood T cells in healthy people across ages. Then a second PCR, running roughly 7 to 11 cycles, was carried out with a sample-barcoded 5' primer and a J-beta primer mix. TCRdb fed the 5' RACE reads into MiXCR, producing one record per CDR3 protein. Here the sample spans under 750,000 distinct CDR3 sequences, around half being singletons. What was sequenced was blood. All receptors come from a man older than 75 in good health.

This sequence joins TRBV7-2 and TRBJ2-4; maybe TRBD2 (5 bases). The DNA end is more similar to TRBJ2-5, so the J call may be wrong. The CDR3 spans 18 residues. Per the germline V gene, CDR1 is SGHTA and CDR2 is FQGNSA. CDR3 bases: TGTGCCAGCAGCTTAGCCCTATTAGGCGGGCCAAATCAAGAGACCCAGTACTTC. Translating gives CASSLALLGGPNQETQYF.

This clonotype was counted at least ten times. The chain employs TRBV6-6 and TRBJ2-3; D gene unclear. The CDR3 has 12 amino acids. Trimming stripped 5 bases from V and 0 bases from J, with 3 bases between. CDR1 and CDR2 from the germline V gene are MNHNY and SVGAGI (reference sequence). The CDR3 loop reads CASSPSTDTQYF. DNA for the CDR3: TGTGCCAGCAGTCCAAGCACAGATACGCAGTATTTT.

The CDR3, as DNA: TGTGCCAACAACCACGTTGGGGGGGAGGCTTTCTTT. Protein: CANNHVGGEAFF. The chain is built from TRBV7-9 and TRBJ1-1, with D possibly being TRBD1 (5 bases). The CDR3 is made up of 12 amino acids. Germline V gene lookup returns CDR1 SEHNR and CDR2 FQNEAQ (reference sequence). V lost 10 bases to trimming and J lost 11 bases, with 20 bases between them.

This clonotype was counted once. V is TRBV3-1 and J is TRBJ1-4; D is uncertain. CDR1 and CDR2 (germline): LGHDT, YNNKEL (reference sequence). The CDR3 has 15 amino acids. Trimming removed 6 bases from V and 6 bases from J, with 17 bases in between. The CDR3 sequence is CASSPPGFRDEKLFF. Written as DNA, the CDR3 is TGTGCCAGCAGTCCCCCGGGTTTTCGGGATGAAAAACTGTTTTTT. Together with reference TRBV3-1 and TRBJ1-4, the CDR3 gives the full variable domain: DTAVSQTPKYLVTQMGNDKSIKCEQNLGHDTMYWYKQDSKKFLKIMFSYNNKELIINETVPNRFSPKSPDKAHLNLHINSLELGDSAVYFCASSPPGFRDEKLFFGSGTQLSVL.

The chain uses TRBV6-5 and TRBJ2-1; tentatively, D is TRBD2 (6 bases). CDR3 length: 12 residues. Trimming cost V 6 bases and J 5 bases, with 8 bases left between them. Germline lookup yields CDR1 MNHEY and CDR2 SVGAGI. CDR3 DNA: TGTGCCAGCAGCGGGACTGACAATGAGCAGTTCTTC. Protein product: CASSGTDNEQFF.

The CDR3 DNA is TGTGCCAGCAGCTTAGTTGACAGACCCCATGAGCAGTTCTTC. It yields the protein CASSLVDRPHEQFF. The rearrangement links TRBV7-8 to TRBJ2-1; possible D gene TRBD1, 5 bases. The germline gives CDR1 SGHVS, CDR2 FQNEAQ. Trimming left V 1 base short and J 8 bases short, with 12 bases between. This CDR3 contains 14 residues.

The CDR3 is CASNAGGSDYGYTF. CDR3 DNA sequence: TGTGCCAGCAACGCAGGGGGGTCAGACTATGGCTACACCTTC. V and J are TRBV7-8 and TRBJ1-2, with 7 nucleotides matching TRBD1. CDR1 is SGHVS, CDR2 FQNEAQ, per germline. V was clipped by 7 bases and J by 3 bases; unmatched bases: 8. The CDR3 has 14 amino acids. Complete variable domain (other parts from reference TRBV7-8 and TRBJ1-2): GAGVSQSPRYKVAKRGQDVALRCDPISGHVSLFWYQQALGQGPEFLTYFQNEAQLDKSGLPSDRFFAERPEGSVSTLKIQRTQQEDSAVYLCASNAGGSDYGYTFGSGTRLTVV.

The rearrangement joins TRBV3-1 to TRBJ2-5, with 8 bases lining up with TRBD2. Looked up from germline, CDR1 is LGHDT and CDR2 is YNNKEL (reference sequence). The CDR3 is 17 residues long. V was clipped by 1 base and J by 5 bases; unmatched bases: 12. CDR3 DNA: TGTGCCAGCAGCCAAGTGCAGATTACGGGGGGGGTGGAGACCCAGTACTTC. Translating gives CASSQVQITGGVETQYF.

The chain combines TRBV10-3 with TRBJ2-1; TRBD1 or TRBD2 may be the D gene (5 bases each). CDR1 and CDR2 (germline): ENHRY, SYGVKD. Between the trimmed V and J ends, which lost 3 bases and 6 bases, there was a span of 18 bases. The CDR3 covers 16 residues. The CDR3 sequence: CAISEPGTRIGNEQFF. The CDR3 nucleotides read TGTGCCATCAGTGAACCCGGGACCCGGATCGGCAATGAGCAGTTCTTC.

This chain links TRBV3-1 with TRBJ1-2; maybe TRBD1 (6 bases). Trimming took 4 bases from V and 11 from J, leaving 20 bases between them. Germline values: CDR1 LGHDT, CDR2 YNNKEL (reference sequence). The CDR3 has 14 residues. The CDR3 protein is CASSRGRLWGGYTF. CDR3 coding DNA: TGTGCCAGCAGCCGGGGGCGGCTTTGGGGTGGTTACACCTTC.

The chain recombines TRBV4-1 with TRBJ2-5, with D hard to call. V was trimmed by 1 base and J by 1 base, leaving 4 bases between them. The CDR3 extends over 13 amino acids. CDR1 is MGHRA, CDR2 YSYEKL, per germline. The CDR3 DNA reads TGCGCCAGCAGCCAAGTGGCCCAAGAGACCCAGTACTTC. This codes for CASSQVAQETQYF.

The rearrangement joins TRBV6-2 or TRBV6-3 to TRBJ2-5; 8 nucleotides match TRBD1. The ends lost 2 bases at V and 5 bases at J; junction bases unmatched: 10. Germline CDR1 MNHEY, CDR2 SVGEGT. This CDR3 is built from 16 residues. Here the CDR3 DNA reads TGTGCCAGCAGTTACCTGACAGGGGCAAGCAGGGAGACCCAGTACTTC. It translates to CASSYLTGASRETQYF.

The V call is TRBV7-9, the J call TRBJ2-3, with D uncertain. Germline CDR1 SEHNR, CDR2 FQNEAQ (reference sequence). The CDR3 is 14 residues long. Between the trimmed V and J ends, which lost 2 bases and 4 bases, there was a span of 10 bases. CDR3 loop: CASSLSAAPDTQYF. DNA of the CDR3: TGTGCCAGCAGCTTATCGGCAGCCCCAGATACGCAGTATTTT.

V and J are TRBV20-1 and TRBJ1-1; 8 nucleotides agree with TRBD1. The CDR3 length is 14 residues. V lost 6 bases, J lost 5 bases, and 11 bases stayed unmatched. Germline V CDR1 and CDR2: DFQATT, SNEGSKA (reference sequence). The CDR3 DNA reads TGCAGTGCACCGGGACAGGTAATGGGGACTGAAGCTTTCTTT. Translation gives CSAPGQVMGTEAFF.

J is TRBJ1-2 and V is TRBV7-6; 7 bases map to TRBD1. Germline V CDR1 and CDR2: SGHVS, FNYEAQ. Unmatched junction bases numbered 10, after V lost 5 bases and J lost 1 base. The CDR3 is made up of 16 amino acids. CDR3 nucleotide sequence: TGTGCCAGCAGCCAAATAAGGACAGGTCTTAACTATGGCTACACCTTC. It is translated as CASSQIRTGLNYGYTF.

The J gene is TRBJ2-7, the V gene TRBV7-2; no definite D call. V lost 5 bases and J lost 0, with 5 bases in between. From germline, CDR1 is SGHTA and CDR2 FQGNSA. CDR3 length: 12 amino acids. The CDR3 DNA reads as TGTGCCAGCAGCGATCTCTCCTACGAGCAGTACTTC. Residues: CASSDLSYEQYF.

The chain combines TRBV29-1 with TRBJ1-2; 9 bases line up with TRBD1. CDR1 SQVTM and CDR2 ANQGSEA come from the germline V gene. V dropped 0 bases and J dropped 4; count of bases not matched to a gene: 18. This CDR3 has 19 residues. CDR3 in amino acids: CSVEEFSLQGAPLGYGYTF. The CDR3, as DNA: TGCAGCGTTGAAGAGTTCTCCCTACAGGGGGCGCCGCTCGGCTATGGCTACACCTTC. Based on the CDR3 plus reference TRBV29-1 and TRBJ1-2, the full variable domain is SAVISQKPSRDICQRGTSLTIQCQVDSQVTMMFWYRQQPGQSLTLIATANQGSEATYESGFVIDKFPISRPNLTFSTLTVSNMSPEDSSIYLCSVEEFSLQGAPLGYGYTFGSGTRLTVV.

This clonotype was picked up one time. V usage is TRBV7-2 and J usage is TRBJ1-2; D gene unclear. The CDR3 is made up of 14 amino acids. Deletions cut 4 bases from V and 1 base from J, with 10 bases between. CDR1 and CDR2 from the germline V gene are SGHTA and FQGNSA. Here the CDR3 reads CASSSQPGNYGYTF. As DNA, the CDR3 is TGTGCCAGCAGCTCCCAGCCGGGTAACTATGGCTACACCTTC.

The rearrangement links TRBV6-2 or TRBV6-3 to TRBJ2-5, with a possible D match to TRBD2 (5 bases). This CDR3 is built from 12 residues. Per germline, CDR1 MNHEY and CDR2 SVGEGT. V lost 6 bases, J lost 5 bases, and 10 bases lay in between. The CDR3 DNA is TGTGCCAGCAGCGACGCTAGCGAGACCCAGTACTTC. Protein sequence: CASSDASETQYF.

There are many counts of this clonotype. This chain joins TRBV6-6 and TRBJ2-1; 7 bases align to TRBD2. Germline CDR1 and CDR2: MNHNY and SVGAGI (reference sequence). The CDR3 has 13 residues. V gave up 4 bases and J gave up 9 bases; unmatched junction bases: 6. This CDR3 is CASSFGLGGEQFF. The CDR3 coding sequence is TGTGCCAGCAGTTTCGGACTAGGCGGTGAGCAGTTCTTC.

The chain joins TRBV5-1 to TRBJ2-3, with D unclear. Trimming took off 7 bases at V and 4 bases at J, with 10 bases between the two ends. The CDR3 spans 12 residues. Germline loops: CDR1 SGHRS, CDR2 YFSETQ. CDR3 loop: CASASTPDTQYF. As DNA, the CDR3 is TGCGCCAGCGCCTCCACACCAGATACGCAGTATTTT.

A few counts support this clonotype. DNA for the CDR3: TGTGCCAGCAGCTGGGGACTAGCGGGAGGGTTCTACGAGCAGTACTTC. Translation gives CASSWGLAGGFYEQYF. The rearrangement links TRBV7-2 to TRBJ2-7, with TRBD2 identical over 16 bases. This CDR3 is built from 16 residues. Losses at the gene ends were 4 bases for V and 3 bases for J; bases not matched to a gene: 3. The germline gives CDR1 SGHTA, CDR2 FQGNSA.